Described below is a single TCR beta chain sequence and its context. Assay used: immunoSEQ multiplex PCR; TCRdb lists only in-frame clones, some missing. The sample includes about 320,000 clones, 75% to 90% seen only once; the top ten take over 5%. This entry belongs to a study of Ad26.COV2.S vaccination and SARS-CoV-2 variants. Whole-study context: In the study, Ad26.COV2.S was injected intramuscularly once, or twice 56 days apart.

Looked up from germline, CDR1 is SGHDN and CDR2 is FVKESK. The CDR3 extends over 13 amino acids. Trimming pared 3 bases from V and 1 base from J, leaving 6 bases between. Sample treatment: over 15 received Ad26.COV2.S at low or high dose, single or two shots; about 5 received placebo; per-sample allocation not given. After the first vaccine or placebo injection, samples were drawn on day 63. The rearrangement links TRBV14 to TRBJ1-1; unclear D gene. Material: peripheral blood, obtained in a trial of Ad26.COV2.S vaccine versus placebo. The receptor was derived from a person between 18 and 65 years old who received the Ad26.COV2.S COVID-19 vaccine or a placebo. This chain's CDR3 is CASSHSRNTEAFF. In DNA, the CDR3 is TGTGCCAGCAGCCATTCCCGGAACACTGAAGCTTTCTTT.